This TCR beta chain was found in a study of blood T cell repertoires in COVID-19. Study context: T cells, B-cell-depleted T cells, or PBMCs provided the cDNA or gDNA that served as material.

Seattle cases were enrolled at active infection and followed longitudinally. Original processing notes: Estimation of nucleated cell counts relied on the amplification of reference gene primers. The repertoire was sequenced with immunoSEQ multiplex PCR; TCRdb's copy has only in-frame clones and lacks some. That table supplies the V and J calls and clone size; D and trimming were determined from the DNA. The sample yields approximately 200,000 clones, roughly 77% seen once. The CDR3 extends over 15 amino acids. Trimming took 4 bases from V and 3 from J; bases not matched to a gene: 5. Germline CDR1 MNHNS, CDR2 SASEGT.

The sequence derives from an elderly woman with COVID-19, enrolled during active disease. Specimen: peripheral blood. The chain couples TRBV6-1 to TRBJ1-1; 10 nucleotides agree with TRBD1. The CDR3 nucleotides read TGTGCCAGCAGTGCCCTGACAGGGGGCTACACTGAAGCTTTCTTT. This gives the protein CASSALTGGYTEAFF.